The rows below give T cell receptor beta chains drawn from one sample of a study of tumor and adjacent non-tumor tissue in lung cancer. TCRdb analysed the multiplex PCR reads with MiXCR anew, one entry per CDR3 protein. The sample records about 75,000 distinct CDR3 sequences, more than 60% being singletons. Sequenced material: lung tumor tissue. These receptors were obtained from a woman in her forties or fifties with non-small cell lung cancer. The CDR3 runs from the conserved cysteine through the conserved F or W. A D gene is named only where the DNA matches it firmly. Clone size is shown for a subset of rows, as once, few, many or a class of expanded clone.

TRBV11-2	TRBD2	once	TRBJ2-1	CASSLSRSLAGLRSYNEQFF	TGTGCCAGCAGCTTGTCCCGGTCTCTAGCGGGATTAAGATCCTATAATGAGCAGTTCTTC
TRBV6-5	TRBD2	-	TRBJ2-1	CVGRHASGRGGDIEQFF	TGTGTCGGCAGGCATGCCTCGGGGCGGGGGGGGGACATTGAGCAGTTCTTC
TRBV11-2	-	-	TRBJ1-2	CASRLTDNYGYTF	TGTGCCAGCAGATTAACGGATAACTATGGCTACACTTTC
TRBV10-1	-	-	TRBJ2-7	CVSSESTGGVGYEQYF	TGCGTCAGCAGTGAATCGACGGGGGGCGTGGGCTACGAGCAGTATTTC
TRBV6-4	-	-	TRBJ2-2	CASSDSKEGNTGELFF	TGTGCCAGCAGTGACTCGAAGGAGGGGAACACCGGGGAGCTGTTTTTT
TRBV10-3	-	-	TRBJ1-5	CAISASATLSHQPQHF	TGTGCCATCAGTGCTTCCGCCACACTCAGCCATCAGCCCCAGCATTTT
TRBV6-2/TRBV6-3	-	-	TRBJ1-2	CSSSPGMGNYGYTF	TGTTCCAGCAGCCCCGGGATGGGGAACTATGGCTACACCTTC
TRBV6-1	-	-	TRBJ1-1	CDSSPGTEYKAFF	TGTGACAGCAGTCCCGGGACGGAGTACAAAGCTTTCTTT
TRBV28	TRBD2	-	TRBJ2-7	CASGALAGGTYELYF	TGTGCCAGCGGGGCCCTAGCGGGAGGTACCTACGAGCTGTACTTC
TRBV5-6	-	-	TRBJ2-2	CASILCLSQLGKLFF	TGTGCCAGCATCTTGTGTCTTTCGCAGCTAGGGAAGCTGTTTTTT
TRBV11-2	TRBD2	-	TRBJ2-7	CASSSRTSGRALSEQYF	TGTGCCAGCAGCTCCCGGACTAGCGGGAGGGCATTGTCGGAGCAGTACTTC
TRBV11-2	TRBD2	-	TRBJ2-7	CPTNLDRDGRASYEQYF	TGTCCCACCAACTTAGATCGGGACGGGAGGGCCTCCTACGAGCAGTACTTC
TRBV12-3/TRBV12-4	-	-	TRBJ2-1	CASRFQGGFGNSGDYNEQFF	TGTGCCAGCAGATTCCAAGGGGGCTTCGGGAATAGCGGAGATTACAATGAGCAGTTCTTC
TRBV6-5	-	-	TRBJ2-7	CASSYSRGREQYF	TGTGCCAGCAGTTACTCGAGGGGCCGCGAGCAGTACTTC
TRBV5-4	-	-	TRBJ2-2	CSNSVGAGTGELFF	TGTTCCAACAGCGTTGGTGCGGGAACCGGGGAGCTGTTTTTT
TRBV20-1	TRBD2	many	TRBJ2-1	CSAPTSGSHEQFF	TGCAGTGCTCCGACTAGCGGGAGTCATGAGCAGTTCTTC
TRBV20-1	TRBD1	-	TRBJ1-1	CSAREGGRDTAAFF	TGCAGTGCTAGAGAAGGGGGCAGGGACACTGCGGCTTTCTTT
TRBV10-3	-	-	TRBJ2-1	CATRGSSYNGQFF	TGTGCCACGCGTGGGAGTTCCTACAATGGGCAGTTCTTC
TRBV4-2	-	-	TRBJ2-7	CASSQEPSGSYKQYF	TGTGCCAGCAGCCAAGAGCCTAGTGGGAGCTACAAGCAGTACTTC
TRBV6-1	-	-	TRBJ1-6	CAISKGVVGDSPLHF	TGTGCCATTAGTAAAGGGGTCGTCGGGGATTCACCCCTCCACTTT
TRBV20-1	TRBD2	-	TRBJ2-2	CSAGLEGDTGELFF	TGCAGTGCTGGACTAGAGGGAGACACCGGGGAGCTGTTTTTT
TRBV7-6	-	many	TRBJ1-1	CASSLDGAGAEAFF	TGTGCCAGCAGCTTAGATGGCGCCGGCGCTGAAGCTTTCTTT
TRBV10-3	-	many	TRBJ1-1	CAVSPGQALEAFF	TGTGCCGTCTCCCCCGGGCAAGCCCTTGAAGCTTTCTTT
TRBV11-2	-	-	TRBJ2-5	CARSPSIHETRYF	TGTGCCAGGAGCCCGAGCATCCATGAGACCCGGTACTTC
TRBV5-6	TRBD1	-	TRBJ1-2	CASSTYGQGLHGYTF	TGTGCCAGCAGCACTTACGGACAGGGATTACATGGCTACACCTTC
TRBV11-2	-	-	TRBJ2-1	CASSLEAGAGHDEQFF	TGTGCCAGCAGCTTAGAGGCGGGGGCGGGGCACGATGAGCAGTTCTTC
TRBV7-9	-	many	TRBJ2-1	CASSLEQGFGQFF	TGTGCCAGCAGCTTAGAACAGGGCTTCGGGCAGTTCTTC
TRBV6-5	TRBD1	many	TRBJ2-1	CASRTGAPSYNEQFF	TGTGCCAGCAGGACAGGGGCTCCCTCCTACAATGAGCAGTTCTTC
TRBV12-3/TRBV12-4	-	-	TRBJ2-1	CASSLSDGSHNEEFF	TGTGCCAGCAGTTTATCCGACGGGAGTCACAATGAGGAGTTCTTC
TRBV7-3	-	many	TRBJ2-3	CASSLIEGDTQYF	TGTGCCAGCAGCTTAATAGAAGGAGATACGCAGTATTTT
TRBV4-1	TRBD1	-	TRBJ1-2	CASSRDRGRGYGYTF	TGCGCCAGCAGCCGGGACAGGGGGCGCGGGTATGGCTACACCTTC
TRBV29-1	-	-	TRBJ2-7	CSARLIASYEQYF	TGCAGCGCTCGACTGATAGCCTCCTACGAGCAGTATTTC